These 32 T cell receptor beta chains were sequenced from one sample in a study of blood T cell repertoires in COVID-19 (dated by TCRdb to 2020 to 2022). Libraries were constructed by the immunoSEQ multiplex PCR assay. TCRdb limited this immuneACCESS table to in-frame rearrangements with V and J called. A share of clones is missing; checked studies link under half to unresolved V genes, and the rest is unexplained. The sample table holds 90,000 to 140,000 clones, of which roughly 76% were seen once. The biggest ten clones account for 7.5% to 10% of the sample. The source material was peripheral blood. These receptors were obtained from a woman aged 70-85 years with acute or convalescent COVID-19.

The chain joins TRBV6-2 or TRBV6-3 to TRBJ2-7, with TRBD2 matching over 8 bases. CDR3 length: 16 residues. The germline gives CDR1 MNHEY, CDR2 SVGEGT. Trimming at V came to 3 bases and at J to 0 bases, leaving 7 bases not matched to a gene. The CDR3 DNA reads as TGTGCCAGCAGTTATTATGCGAGCGGGAGCTCCTACGAGCAGTACTTC. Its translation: CASSYYASGSSYEQYF.

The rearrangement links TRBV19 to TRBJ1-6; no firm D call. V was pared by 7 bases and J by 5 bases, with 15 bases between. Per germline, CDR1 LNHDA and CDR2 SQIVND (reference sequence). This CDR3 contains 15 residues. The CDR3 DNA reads TGTGCCAGTACCCCGGAGGGTACCGATAATTCACCCCTCCACTTT. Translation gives CASTPEGTDNSPLHF.

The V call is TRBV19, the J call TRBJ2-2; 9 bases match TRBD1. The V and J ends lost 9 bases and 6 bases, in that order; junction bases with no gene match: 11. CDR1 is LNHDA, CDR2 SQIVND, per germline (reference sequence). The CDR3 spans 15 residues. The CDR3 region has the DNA TGTGCCAGCGCCCCTAGACAGGGGGTTGCCGGGGAGCTGTTTTTT. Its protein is CASAPRQGVAGELFF.

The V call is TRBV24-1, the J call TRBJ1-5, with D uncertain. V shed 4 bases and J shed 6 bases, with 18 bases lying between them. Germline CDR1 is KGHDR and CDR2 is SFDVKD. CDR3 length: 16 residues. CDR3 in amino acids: CATSDPSGGELQPQHF. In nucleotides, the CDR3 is TGTGCCACCAGTGACCCCAGCGGAGGCGAACTTCAGCCCCAGCATTTT.

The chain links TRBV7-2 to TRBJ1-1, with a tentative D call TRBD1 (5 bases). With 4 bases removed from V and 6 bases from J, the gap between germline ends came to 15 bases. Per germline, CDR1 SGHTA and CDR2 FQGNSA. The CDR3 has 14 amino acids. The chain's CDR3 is CASSSLALGAEAFF. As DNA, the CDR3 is TGTGCCAGCAGCTCCCTCGCCTTAGGGGCTGAAGCTTTCTTT.

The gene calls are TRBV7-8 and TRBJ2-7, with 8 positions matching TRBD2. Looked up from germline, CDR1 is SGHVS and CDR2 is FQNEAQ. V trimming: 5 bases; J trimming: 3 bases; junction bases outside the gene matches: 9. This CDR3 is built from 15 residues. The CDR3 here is CASSQGLGTIYEQYF. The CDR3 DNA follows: TGTGCCAGCAGCCAGGGACTAGGCACCATCTACGAGCAGTACTTC. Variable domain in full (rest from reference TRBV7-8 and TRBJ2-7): GAGVSQSPRYKVAKRGQDVALRCDPISGHVSLFWYQQALGQGPEFLTYFQNEAQLDKSGLPSDRFFAERPEGSVSTLKIQRTQQEDSAVYLCASSQGLGTIYEQYFGPGTRLTVT.

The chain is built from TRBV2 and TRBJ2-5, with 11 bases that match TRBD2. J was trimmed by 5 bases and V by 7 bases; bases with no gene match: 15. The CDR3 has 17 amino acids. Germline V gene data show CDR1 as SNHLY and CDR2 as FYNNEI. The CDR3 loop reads CASKSWASGGLWETQYF. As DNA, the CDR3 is TGTGCCAGCAAATCATGGGCTAGCGGGGGGTTGTGGGAGACCCAGTACTTC. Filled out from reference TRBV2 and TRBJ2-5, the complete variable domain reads EPEVTQTPSHQVTQMGQEVILRCVPISNHLYFYWYRQILGQKVEFLVSFYNNEISEKSEIFDDQFSVERPDGSNFTLKIRSTKLEDSAMYFCASKSWASGGLWETQYFGPGTRLLVL.

CDR3 loop: CASSLGQRRSPLHF. CDR3 nucleotide sequence: TGTGCCAGTAGCCTTGGACAGCGAAGGTCACCCCTCCACTTT. V usage is TRBV19 and J usage is TRBJ1-6; weak D call: TRBD1 (6 bases). This CDR3 is built from 14 residues. Trimming pared 6 bases from V and 10 bases from J, leaving 16 bases between. The germline CDR1 and CDR2 sequences are LNHDA and SQIVND (reference sequence).

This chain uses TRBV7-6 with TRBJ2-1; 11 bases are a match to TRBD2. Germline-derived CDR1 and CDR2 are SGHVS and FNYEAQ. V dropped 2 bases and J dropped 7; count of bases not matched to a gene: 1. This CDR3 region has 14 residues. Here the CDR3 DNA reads TGTGCCAGCAGCTTAACTAGCGGGAGTAATGAGCAGTTCTTC. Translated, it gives CASSLTSGSNEQFF. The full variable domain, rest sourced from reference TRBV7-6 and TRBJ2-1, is GAGVSQSPRYKVTKRGQDVALRCDPISGHVSLYWYRQALGQGPEFLTYFNYEAQQDKSGLPNDRFSAERPEGSISTLTIQRTEQRDSAMYRCASSLTSGSNEQFFGPGTRLTVL.

The CDR3 bases are TGTGCCAGCAGCCAAGGGTGGCAGGGGGCCGGGGGCTACACCTTC. This encodes CASSQGWQGAGGYTF. This chain links TRBV3-1 (or the pseudogene TRBV3-2) with TRBJ1-2; 8 bases fit TRBD1. The germline V gene has CDR1 LGHDT and CDR2 YNNKEL (reference sequence). With 1 base clipped from V and 8 bases from J, the junction kept 9 bases outside the gene matches. CDR3 size: 15 residues.

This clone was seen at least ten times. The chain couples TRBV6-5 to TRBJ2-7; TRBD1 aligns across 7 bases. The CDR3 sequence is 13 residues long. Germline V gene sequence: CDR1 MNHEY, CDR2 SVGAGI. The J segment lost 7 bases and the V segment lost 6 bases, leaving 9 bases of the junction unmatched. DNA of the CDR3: TGTGCCAGCAGCTCACAGGGGAGTAGGGAGCAGTACTTC. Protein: CASSSQGSREQYF.

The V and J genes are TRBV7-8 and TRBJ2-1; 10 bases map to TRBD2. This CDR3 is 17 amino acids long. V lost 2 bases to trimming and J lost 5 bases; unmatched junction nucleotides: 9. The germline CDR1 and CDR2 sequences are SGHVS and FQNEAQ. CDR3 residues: CASSLKIAGGWDNEQFF. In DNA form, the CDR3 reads TGTGCCAGCAGCTTAAAAATAGCGGGAGGTTGGGACAATGAGCAGTTCTTC.

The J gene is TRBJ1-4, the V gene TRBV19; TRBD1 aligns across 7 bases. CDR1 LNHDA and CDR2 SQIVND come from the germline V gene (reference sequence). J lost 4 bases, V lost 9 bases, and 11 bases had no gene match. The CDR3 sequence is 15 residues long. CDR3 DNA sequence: TGTGCCAGCCCCGGAGGGACAGCCCATAATGAAAAACTGTTTTTT. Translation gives CASPGGTAHNEKLFF.

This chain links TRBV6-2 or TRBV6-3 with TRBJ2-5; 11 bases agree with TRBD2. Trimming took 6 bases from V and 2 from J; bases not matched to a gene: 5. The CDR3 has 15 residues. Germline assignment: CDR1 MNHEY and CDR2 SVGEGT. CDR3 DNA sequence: TGTGCCAGCAGCGACGGGACTAGCGGACAAGAGACCCAGTACTTC. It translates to CASSDGTSGQETQYF.

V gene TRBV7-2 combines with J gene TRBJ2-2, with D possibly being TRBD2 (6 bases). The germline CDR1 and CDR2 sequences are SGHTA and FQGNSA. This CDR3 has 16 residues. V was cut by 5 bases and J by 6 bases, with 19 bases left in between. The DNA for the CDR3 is TGTGCCAGCAGCCCGAGGACTACTACCACCCCCGGGGAGCTGTTTTTT. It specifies CASSPRTTTTPGELFF.

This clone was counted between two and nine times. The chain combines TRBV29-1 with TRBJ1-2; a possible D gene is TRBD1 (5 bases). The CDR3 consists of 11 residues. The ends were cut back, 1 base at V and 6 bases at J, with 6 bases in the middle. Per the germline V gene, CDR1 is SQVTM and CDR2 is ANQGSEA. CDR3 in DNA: TGCAGCGTTGAAGGGACAAATGGCTACACCTTC. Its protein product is CSVEGTNGYTF.

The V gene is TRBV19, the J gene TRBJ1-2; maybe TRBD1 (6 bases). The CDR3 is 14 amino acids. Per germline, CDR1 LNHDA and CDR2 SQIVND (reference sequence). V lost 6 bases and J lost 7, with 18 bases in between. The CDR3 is CASSTSRGESGYTF. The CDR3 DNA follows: TGTGCCAGTAGCACCTCCAGGGGTGAGTCTGGCTACACCTTC.

The CDR3 sequence: CSVGDRYFNGEDTQYF. CDR3 DNA sequence: TGCAGCGTGGGGGACAGGTACTTTAATGGTGAAGATACGCAGTATTTT. The chain has TRBV29-1 and TRBJ2-3, with 8 bases matching TRBD1. Looked up from germline, CDR1 is SQVTM and CDR2 is ANQGSEA. This CDR3 is built from 16 residues. J was trimmed by 5 bases and V by 6 bases; bases with no gene match: 16.

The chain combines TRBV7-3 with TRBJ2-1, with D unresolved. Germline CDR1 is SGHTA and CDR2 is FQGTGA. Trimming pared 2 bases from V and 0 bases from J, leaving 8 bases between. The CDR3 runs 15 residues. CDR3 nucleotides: TGTGCCAGCAGCTTACGACGGAGCTCCTACAATGAGCAGTTCTTC. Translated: CASSLRRSSYNEQFF.

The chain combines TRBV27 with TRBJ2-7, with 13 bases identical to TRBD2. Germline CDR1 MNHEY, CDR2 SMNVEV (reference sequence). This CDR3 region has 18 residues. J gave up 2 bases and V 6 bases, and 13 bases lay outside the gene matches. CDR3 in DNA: TGTGCCAGCAGCCGGGCCGGGACTAGCGGGATTCCACCCTACGAGCAGTACTTC. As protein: CASSRAGTSGIPPYEQYF.

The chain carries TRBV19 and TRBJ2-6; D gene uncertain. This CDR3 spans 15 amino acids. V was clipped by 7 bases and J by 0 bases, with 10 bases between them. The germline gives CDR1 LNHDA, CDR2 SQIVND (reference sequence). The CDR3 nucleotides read TGTGCCAGTAACCCAGGCCGCTCTGGGGCCAACGTCCTGACTTTC. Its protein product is CASNPGRSGANVLTF.

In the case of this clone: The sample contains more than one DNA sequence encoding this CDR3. The CDR3 coding sequence is TGTGCCAGCAGCTGGGACAGCAAGTACGAGCAGTACTTC. This translates into CASSWDSKYEQYF. This sequence joins TRBV5-4 and TRBJ2-7, with TRBD1 matching 7 bases. This CDR3 contains 13 residues. The germline CDR1 and CDR2 sequences are SGHNT and YYREEE (reference sequence). The ends lost 3 bases at V and 4 bases at J; junction bases unmatched: 4.

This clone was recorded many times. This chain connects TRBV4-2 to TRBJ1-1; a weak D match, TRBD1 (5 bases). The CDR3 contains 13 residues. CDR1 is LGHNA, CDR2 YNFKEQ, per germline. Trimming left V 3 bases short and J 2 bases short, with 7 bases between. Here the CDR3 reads CASSHQGNTEAFF. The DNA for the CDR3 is TGTGCCAGCAGCCACCAGGGAAACACTGAAGCTTTCTTT.

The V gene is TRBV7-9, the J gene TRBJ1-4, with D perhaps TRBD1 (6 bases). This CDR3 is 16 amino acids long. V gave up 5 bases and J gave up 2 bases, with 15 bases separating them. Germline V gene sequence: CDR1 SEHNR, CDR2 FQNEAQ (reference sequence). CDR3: CASSPNREGTNEKLFF. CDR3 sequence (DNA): TGTGCCAGCAGCCCTAACAGGGAGGGGACTAATGAAAAACTGTTTTTT. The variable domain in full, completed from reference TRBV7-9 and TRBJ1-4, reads DTGVSQNPRHKITKRGQNVTFRCDPISEHNRLYWYRQTLGQGPEFLTYFQNEAQLEKSRLLSDRFSAERPKGSFSTLEIQRTEQGDSAMYLCASSPNREGTNEKLFFGSGTQLSVL.

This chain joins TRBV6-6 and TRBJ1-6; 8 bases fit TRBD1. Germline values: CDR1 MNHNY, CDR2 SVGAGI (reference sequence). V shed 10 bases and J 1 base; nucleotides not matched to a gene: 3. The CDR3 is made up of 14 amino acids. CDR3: CAIQGDSYNSPLHF. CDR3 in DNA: TGTGCCATACAGGGGGATTCCTATAATTCACCCCTCCACTTT.

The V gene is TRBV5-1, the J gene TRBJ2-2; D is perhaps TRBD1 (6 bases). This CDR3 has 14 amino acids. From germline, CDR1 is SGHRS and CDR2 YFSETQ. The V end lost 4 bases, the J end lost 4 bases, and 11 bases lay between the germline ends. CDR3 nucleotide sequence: TGCGCCAGCAGCCCACAGGGTGCCACCGGGGAGCTGTTTTTT. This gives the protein CASSPQGATGELFF.

CDR3 residues: CASSEGDTDTQYF. The DNA of the CDR3 is TGCGCCAGCAGTGAGGGAGACACAGATACGCAGTATTTT. The chain joins TRBV10-1 to TRBJ2-3; D not certain. CDR3 size: 13 residues. Germline CDR1 reads WNHNN; CDR2 reads SYGVQD (reference sequence). Between the trimmed V and J ends, which lost 2 bases and 2 bases, there was a span of 5 bases.

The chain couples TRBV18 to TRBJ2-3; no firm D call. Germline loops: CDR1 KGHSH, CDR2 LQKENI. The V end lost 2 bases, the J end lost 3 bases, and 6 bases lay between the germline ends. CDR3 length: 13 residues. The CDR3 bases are TGTGCCAGCTCACCAGAGGAGACAGATACGCAGTATTTT. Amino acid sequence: CASSPEETDTQYF. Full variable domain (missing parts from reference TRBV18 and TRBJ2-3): NAGVMQNPRHLVRRRGQEARLRCSPMKGHSHVYWYRQLPEEGLKFMVYLQKENIIDESGMPKERFSAEFPKEGPSILRIQQVVRGDSAAYFCASSPEETDTQYFGPGTRLTVL.

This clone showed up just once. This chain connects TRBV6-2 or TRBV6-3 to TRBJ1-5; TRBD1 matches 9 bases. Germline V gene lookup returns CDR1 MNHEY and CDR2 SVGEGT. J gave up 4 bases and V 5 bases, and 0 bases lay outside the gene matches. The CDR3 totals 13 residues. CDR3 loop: CASSGTGNQPQHF. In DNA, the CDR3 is TGTGCCAGCAGTGGGACAGGGAATCAGCCCCAGCATTTT.

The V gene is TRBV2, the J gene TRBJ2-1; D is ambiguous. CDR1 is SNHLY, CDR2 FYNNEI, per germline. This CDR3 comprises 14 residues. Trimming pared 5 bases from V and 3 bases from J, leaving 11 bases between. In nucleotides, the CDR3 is TGTGCCAGCAGTTCCTTAGCTAGCTACAATGAGCAGTTCTTC. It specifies CASSSLASYNEQFF.

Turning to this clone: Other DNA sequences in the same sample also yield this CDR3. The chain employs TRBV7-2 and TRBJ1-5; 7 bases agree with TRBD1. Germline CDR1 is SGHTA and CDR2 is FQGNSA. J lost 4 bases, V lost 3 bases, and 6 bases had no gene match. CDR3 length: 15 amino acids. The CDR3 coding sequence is TGTGCCAGCAGCTTGACAGGGTTACCGAATCAGCCCCAGCATTTT. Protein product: CASSLTGLPNQPQHF.

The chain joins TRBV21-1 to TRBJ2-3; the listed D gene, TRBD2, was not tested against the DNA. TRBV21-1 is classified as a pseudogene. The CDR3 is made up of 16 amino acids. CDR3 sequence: CAKTGLAGGGTDTQYF. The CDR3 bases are TGTGCCAAAACCGGGCTAGCGGGAGGTGGGACAGATACGCAGTATTTT.